This T cell receptor (beta chain) emerged from a study of graft-versus-host responses after intestinal transplantation. General study results and limits: Ileal or blood samples showed some GvH clones first, and such clones were also found in recipient marrow.

Note on this clone: Its antigen is undetermined.

Between the trimmed V and J ends, which lost 5 bases and 0 bases, there was a span of 20 bases. The CDR3 loop spans 18 amino acids. CDR1 is SGHTA, CDR2 FQGNSA, per germline. The data were produced by immunoSEQ multiplex PCR, yet TCRdb's version contains in-frame clones alone and is incomplete. This table has fewer than 100,000 clones, roughly 82% appearing once. The chain recombines TRBV7-2 with TRBJ1-5; no clear D gene. The TCR originated in a human patient who received an intestinal transplant, so some T cells may come from the graft donor. Sequences were derived from PBMCs, sampled 255 days after intestinal transplant. CDR3 region: CASSPLPAGTYSNQPQHF. The DNA of the CDR3 is TGTGCCAGCAGCCCTCTGCCGGCCGGAACATATAGCAATCAGCCCCAGCATTTT.